The subject of this entry is one T cell receptor (beta chain). Its antigen has not been determined. The input lacks base qualities; no much larger clone sits a single base away. The source of the sample is a study of blood T cell repertoires in COVID-19 (dated by TCRdb to between 2020 and 2021). Background for the entire study: Samples covering the acute and convalescent phases of COVID-19 were provided by collaborators in the United States, Italy and Spain. The prospective study material was composed of cDNA or gDNA derived from T cells, B-cell-depleted T cells, or PBMCs. Deeply sampled blood TCRbeta repertoires from subjects exposed to, actively infected with, or recovered from COVID-19 were included in the dataset. The repertoires were released in a freely available public database intended as a resource for research on the immune response to SARS-CoV-2. Samples were obtained from the ongoing ImmuneRACE study (first 160 participants) and from over 1,000 subjects provided by 6 global collaborators. Nearly every sample came with metadata listing a de-identified subject ID, COVID-19 status, age in years and sex. HLA class I and class II types, where available, came from metadata supplied by the sample provider rather than from assay-based typing.

What the work shows at the level of the full study, not this receptor alone: How much clinical and demographic metadata was included differed by source and by participant, and the metadata was provided uncurated.

TCRbeta CDR3 regions were amplified from genomic DNA using the immunoSEQ Assay, a bias-controlled multiplex PCR. The paper's data handling went like this. The number of nucleated cells in each sample was estimated from the amplification of reference gene primers within the assay. To quantify the absolute abundance of each unique TCRbeta CDR3 rearrangement, sequence reads were collapsed and filtered. For each sample, productive Simpson clonality was calculated as the square root of Simpson's diversity index over productive rearrangements. The table comes from immuneACCESS by way of TCRdb, which keeps in-frame sequences with V and J called. Part of the clones is missing from these tables; in studies checked, under half for an unresolved V gene and the rest for unknown reasons. Clone size and V and J calls were adopted from that table, with D and trimming inferred from the DNA. This sample has around 250,000 clones in its table, and approximately 85% of those were observed once. The top ten clonotypes cover under 2.5% of the sample.

Enrolling through a virtual design, the prospective study's participants ranged in age from roughly 18 to 100 years and lived across 24 United States geographic areas. In the prospective study, participants were assigned to cohorts based on the clinical history participants reported in a screening survey and a study questionnaire. Recovered participants in ImmuneRACE Cohort 3 were defined as having two consecutive negative NP/OP PCR tests, clearance from a healthcare professional, or resolution of symptoms. In the prospective study, whole blood, serum and a nasopharyngeal or oropharyngeal swab were collected from each participant by mobile phlebotomists. Additional blood draws and questionnaires over an approximately two-month period could optionally be provided by prospective study participants. Before DNA extraction, blood samples from the prospective study were shipped at room temperature or frozen.

The junction carries 8 bases between V and J, which are trimmed by 7 bases and 7 bases respectively. The CDR3 spans 11 residues, from the cysteine through the phenylalanine. The sequence is cut down to CDR3 DNA, 33 bases in frame from base 1. The germline V gene gives CDR1 as MDHEN and CDR2 as SYDVKM. Sequencing was done on a sample of PBMCs or T cells enriched from blood (not recorded which). This TCR came from a woman aged 45-65 years who had recovered from COVID-19. The rearranged segments are TRBV28 and TRBJ2-1; the D gene remains uncertain. The nucleotides are TGTGCCAGCACCCTTATGAATGAGCAGTTCTTC. This yields the protein CASTLMNEQFF. Here the CDR3 is joined to the reference TRBV28 and TRBJ2-1 genes, and the full variable domain is: DVKVTQSSRYLVKRTGEKVFLECVQDMDHENMFWYRQDPGLGLRLIYFSYDVKMKEKGDIPEGYSVSREKKERFSLILESASTNQTSMYLCASTLMNEQFFGPGTRLTVL.